Presented here are 26 T cell receptor beta chains from one specimen sequenced in a study of persistence of HIV-infected CD4 T cells. These TCRs are of unknown antigen specificity. Cells were stimulated with overlapping HIV-1 Gag 15-mer peptides. Sorting of responding CD4+ T cells relied on upregulated CD40 ligand together with CD69. Sequencing used immunoSEQ version 4 in survey mode. Only in-frame clones appear in the TCRdb table, and some are missing; sequencing was by immunoSEQ multiplex PCR. The data show around 13,000 clones, with about three fifths seen just once and 6.9% held by the top ten. The sequences come from CD4+ T cells sorted from PBMCs after roughly 18-hour stimulation, collected from a patient who received antiretroviral therapy. The receptors come from an adult man with HIV who was CMV-seropositive.

The rearrangement links TRBV11-3 to TRBJ2-5, with 7 nucleotides matching TRBD1. Germline-derived CDR1 and CDR2 are SGHNT and YENEEA. The CDR3 has 15 amino acids. J lost 5 bases, V lost 1 base, and 7 bases had no gene match. CDR3 sequence reads: CASSLGDRGAETQYF. CDR3 DNA: TGTGCCAGCAGCTTAGGGGACAGAGGTGCGGAGACCCAGTACTTC.

V and J are TRBV6-5 and TRBJ2-7; 9 positions match TRBD1. The CDR3 contains 14 residues. The V segment lost 7 bases and the J segment 6 bases; nucleotides outside the gene matches: 10. The germline gives CDR1 MNHEY, CDR2 SVGAGI. CDR3 nucleotide sequence: TGTGCCAGCAAATTACAGGGGGCTCCTGGCGAGCAGTACTTC. Protein sequence: CASKLQGAPGEQYF.

This clone is labeled medium-sized. The V gene is TRBV7-8, the J gene TRBJ1-3; no definite D call. Trimming stripped 0 bases from V and 10 bases from J, with 10 bases between. This CDR3 comprises 13 residues. Germline V gene data show CDR1 as SGHVS and CDR2 as FQNEAQ. CDR3 in DNA: TGTGCCAGCAGCTTAGCCCGGTCGGGTACCATATATTTT. It codes for CASSLARSGTIYF.

The V call is TRBV6-6, the J call TRBJ2-6; the D is unclear. CDR1 is MNHNY, CDR2 SVGAGI, per germline (reference sequence). The CDR3 runs to 13 residues. V lost 8 bases and J lost 2, with 7 bases in between. The CDR3 DNA is TGTGCCAGCCTCAAGACTGGGGCCAACGTCCTGACTTTC. Its protein product is CASLKTGANVLTF.

The chain has TRBV19 and TRBJ2-3; D call uncertain. The CDR3 extends over 14 amino acids. Trimming stripped 0 bases from V and 5 bases from J, with 9 bases between. CDR1 and CDR2 (germline): LNHDA, SQIVND (reference sequence). The CDR3 bases are TGTGCCAGTAGTATAGATCGTAGTCAAGATACGCAGTATTTT. Translated, it gives CASSIDRSQDTQYF.

J is TRBJ2-3 and V is TRBV29-1, with 10 bases identical to TRBD2. In germline, CDR1 is SQVTM, CDR2 ANQGSEA. This CDR3 has 14 amino acids. Germline trimming cut 8 bases from V and 1 base from J; bases unmatched to any gene: 6. In DNA, the CDR3 is TGCAGCTTAACCGGGACTAGCGGCACAGATACGCAGTATTTT. It is translated as CSLTGTSGTDTQYF.

The rearrangement links TRBV30 to TRBJ1-2; unclear D gene. Per the germline V gene, CDR1 is GTSNPN and CDR2 is SVGIG (reference sequence). CDR3 length: 14 residues. Trimming took 1 base from V and 4 from J, leaving 13 bases between them. CDR3 sequence (DNA): TGTGCCTGGAGTGGTCGTAATGTACTCTATGGCTACACCTTC. It codes for CAWSGRNVLYGYTF.

V and J are TRBV7-2 and TRBJ1-2; D is unclear. Germline CDR1 SGHTA, CDR2 FQGNSA. The CDR3 loop spans 14 amino acids. The V end lost 1 base, the J end lost 4 bases, and 10 bases lay between the germline ends. CDR3 amino acids: CASSLGVGFYGYTF. The CDR3 DNA is TGTGCCAGCAGCTTAGGCGTGGGGTTCTATGGCTACACCTTC.

Regarding this clone: Mismatch with germline at one junction end may stem from a read error. The chain joins TRBV5-1 to TRBJ1-1; D is uncertain. Germline CDR1 reads SGHRS; CDR2 reads YFSETQ. The CDR3 is made up of 14 amino acids. The CDR3 loop reads CASSLDRLKTEAFF. The DNA for the CDR3 is TGCGCCAGCAGCTTGGACAGACTGAAAACTGAAGCTTTCTTT.

DNA of the CDR3: TGCGCCAGCAGCTTGGAACGGGGAAATGAAAAACTGTTTTTT. This codes for CASSLERGNEKLFF. The chain recombines TRBV5-1 with TRBJ1-4; the D is unclear. Per the germline V gene, CDR1 is SGHRS and CDR2 is YFSETQ. V was shortened by 0 bases and J by 5 bases, with 8 bases between the two germline ends. This CDR3 region has 14 residues.

This CDR3 is CASSINRQNTEAFF. Here the CDR3 DNA reads TGTGCCAGTAGTATTAACCGACAGAACACTGAAGCTTTCTTT. The rearrangement uses TRBV19 and TRBJ1-1; D not certain. V was clipped by 3 bases and J by 1 base, with 9 bases between them. Germline V gene sequence: CDR1 LNHDA, CDR2 SQIVND (reference sequence). CDR3 size: 14 residues.

The chain uses TRBV9 and TRBJ2-3; 7 bases agree with TRBD2. This CDR3 comprises 17 residues. V shed 3 bases, J shed 2 bases, and the junction held 12 bases outside the gene matches. Germline-derived CDR1 and CDR2 are SGDLS and YYNGEE. The DNA of the CDR3 is TGTGCCAGCAGCGCCCACCTGAGCGGGACCCTCACAGATACGCAGTATTTT. Its translation is CASSAHLSGTLTDTQYF.

This clone was observed a few times. This sequence joins TRBV7-3 and TRBJ2-3; 8 positions agree with TRBD1. The CDR3 length is 15 residues. Germline CDR1 and CDR2: SGHTA and FQGTGA. The V segment lost 5 bases and the J segment 0 bases; nucleotides outside the gene matches: 4. The CDR3 DNA is TGTGCCAGCAGCGCACGGACAGGGAGCACAGATACGCAGTATTTT. It translates to CASSARTGSTDTQYF.

CDR3 sequence reads: CAWSGDASSPLHF. The CDR3 bases are TGTGCCTGGAGTGGGGACGCGAGTTCACCCCTCCACTTT. The rearrangement uses TRBV30 and TRBJ1-6; TRBD1 might be the D (5 bases). The CDR3 has 13 residues. The V end was cut by 1 base, the J end by 9 bases, with 10 bases between. Germline-derived CDR1 and CDR2 are GTSNPN and SVGIG (reference sequence).

This clone was observed a few times. The chain employs TRBV7-2 and TRBJ1-3; D is unclear. The germline V gene has CDR1 SGHTA and CDR2 FQGNSA. The V end was cut by 4 bases, the J end by 2 bases, with 18 bases between. This CDR3 is 17 amino acids long. This chain's CDR3 is CASSSQVRAITGNTIYF. DNA of the CDR3: TGTGCCAGCAGCTCTCAAGTCCGGGCGATAACTGGAAACACCATATATTTT.

This chain links TRBV5-1 with TRBJ2-1; the D is unclear. The germline CDR1 and CDR2 sequences are SGHRS and YFSETQ. V lost 5 bases and J lost 1, with 16 bases in between. CDR3 length: 16 residues. The CDR3 reads CASRPDLVGSYNEQFF. CDR3 sequence (DNA): TGCGCCAGCAGACCCGACCTAGTAGGGTCCTACAATGAGCAGTTCTTC.

This rearrangement joins TRBV10-3 to TRBJ2-5; a possible D gene is TRBD2 (6 bases). The CDR3 runs to 12 residues. Germline V gene data show CDR1 as ENHRY and CDR2 as SYGVKD. Trimming cost V 6 bases and J 2 bases, with 7 bases left between them. The CDR3 DNA sequence: TGTGCCATCAGCCGGGGGCAAGAGACCCAGTACTTC. It is translated as CAISRGQETQYF.

In this sample, this clone turned up a few times. The V and J genes are TRBV7-9 and TRBJ2-7; 11 bases are a match to TRBD1. J was trimmed by 7 bases and V by 4 bases; bases with no gene match: 9. Germline-derived CDR1 and CDR2 are SEHNR and FQNEAQ (reference sequence). The CDR3 is 15 residues long. This chain's CDR3 is CASSYGQGAPGEQYF. For the CDR3, the DNA is TGTGCCAGCAGCTATGGACAGGGGGCACCAGGTGAGCAGTACTTC.

This chain joins TRBV6-1 and TRBJ2-2, with D perhaps TRBD1 (6 bases). The CDR3 is 16 residues long. V dropped 3 bases and J dropped 2 bases, with 13 bases sitting between them. Germline CDR1 and CDR2: MNHNS and SASEGT. The CDR3 sequence: CASSEIGGFNTGELFF. CDR3 DNA: TGTGCCAGCAGTGAGATAGGGGGTTTCAACACCGGGGAGCTGTTTTTT.

This clone was recorded a few times. The rearrangement joins TRBV2 to TRBJ2-7, with D perhaps TRBD1 (6 bases). V lost 6 bases and J 0 bases, leaving 18 bases between the germline ends. Germline values: CDR1 SNHLY, CDR2 FYNNEI. This CDR3 comprises 16 residues. The CDR3 coding sequence is TGTGCCAGCAGAGATTCTGGGGGCGTCCCCTCCTACGAGCAGTACTTC. Its protein product is CASRDSGGVPSYEQYF.

The J gene is TRBJ1-5, the V gene TRBV30, with 8 bases aligning to TRBD1. Trimming removed 0 bases from V and 6 bases from J; junction bases left unmatched: 4. CDR3 size: 14 residues. Per germline, CDR1 GTSNPN and CDR2 SVGIG (reference sequence). In nucleotides, the CDR3 is TGTGCCTGGAGTGTTACAGGGGGAACTCAGCCCCAGCATTTT. Amino acids: CAWSVTGGTQPQHF.

This chain uses TRBV30 with TRBJ1-6; D is possibly TRBD1 (6 bases). This CDR3 has 17 amino acids. Germline V lookup: CDR1 GTSNPN, CDR2 SVGIG (reference sequence). V was trimmed by 4 bases and J by 6 bases, leaving 22 bases between them. The CDR3 reads CAWNRPRAEGGNSPLHF. DNA of the CDR3: TGTGCCTGGAACCGACCCCGGGCCGAGGGGGGTAATTCACCCCTCCACTTT.

This clone turned up a few times. This chain uses TRBV5-1 with TRBJ2-7; perhaps D is TRBD1 or TRBD2 (5 bases each). The germline gives CDR1 SGHRS, CDR2 YFSETQ. The ends were cut back, 4 bases at V and 6 bases at J, with 11 bases in the middle. The CDR3 contains 12 residues. The CDR3 region is CASSGDVTEQYF. The CDR3 DNA reads TGCGCCAGCAGCGGGGACGTTACCGAGCAGTACTTC.

The J gene is TRBJ2-1, the V gene TRBV3-1 (or the pseudogene TRBV3-2), with 12 bases matching TRBD2. V shed 4 bases, J shed 7 bases, and the junction held 8 bases outside the gene matches. There are 16 residues in the CDR3. CDR1 is LGHDT, CDR2 YNNKEL, per germline (reference sequence). The CDR3 nucleotides read TGTGCCAGCAGCCTCCGGACTAGCGGGGCGACTAATGAGCAGTTCTTC. Encoded protein: CASSLRTSGATNEQFF.

This clone qualifies as medium-sized. V gene TRBV2 combines with J gene TRBJ2-1; the D is unclear. Per germline, CDR1 SNHLY and CDR2 FYNNEI. V gave up 7 bases and J gave up 7 bases, with 14 bases separating them. The CDR3 is 13 residues long. The CDR3 is CASTPDLSNEQFF. Here the CDR3 DNA reads TGTGCCAGCACCCCGGACCTCAGTAATGAGCAGTTCTTC.

The genes are TRBV5-1 and TRBJ1-1; TRBD1 is a possible D gene (6 bases). CDR3 length: 14 amino acids. The V end was cut by 4 bases, the J end by 1 base, with 11 bases between. Germline V gives CDR1 SGHRS, CDR2 YFSETQ. The CDR3 DNA sequence: TGCGCCAGCAGCCTGGGCAGGGGGAACACTGAAGCTTTCTTT. Encoded protein: CASSLGRGNTEAFF.